Listed here are 29 T cell receptor beta chains from one sample, sequenced in a study of post-analysis software for immune sequencing data. These receptors' antigens are unknown. Study results and caveats: Roughly five TRBV segments appeared more often in patients than in controls, and TRBV5-6, TRBV5-1 and TRBV20-1 were among these.

Prepared libraries of TCR beta cDNA carried unique molecular identifiers. One entry per CDR3 protein, called by TCRdb with MiXCR from the PCR reads. The sample includes about 460,000 distinct CDR3 sequences, under 55% of them seen just once. The sample was blood. These receptors were collected from a girl aged 5-17 years with multiple sclerosis.

The V call is TRBV4-1, the J call TRBJ2-7; 10 positions agree with TRBD2. Germline CDR1 is MGHRA and CDR2 is YSYEKL. The CDR3 is 15 residues long. With 1 base clipped from V and 4 bases from J, the junction kept 4 bases outside the gene matches. In DNA, the CDR3 is TGCGCCAGCAGCCAAGTAACTAGCGGGATATACGAGCAGTACTTC. Translating gives CASSQVTSGIYEQYF.

Details on this clonotype: A read error may account for a junction end that differs from germline. The chain uses TRBV28 and TRBJ2-7; D unclear. CDR1 is MDHEN, CDR2 SYDVKM, per germline. There are 11 residues in the CDR3. CDR3 protein: CASSRSYERYF. In nucleotides, the CDR3 is TGTGCCAGCAGTCGGAGTTACGAGCGGTACTTC.

The chain recombines TRBV24-1 with TRBJ2-7; tentatively, D is TRBD1 or TRBD2 (5 bases each). The germline V gene encodes CDR1 KGHDR and CDR2 SFDVKD. CDR3 length equals 15 residues. V lost 4 bases to trimming and J lost 0 bases, with 12 bases between them. CDR3 nucleotide sequence: TGTGCCACCAGTGAGGGGGACGGGACCTCCTACGAGCAGTACTTC. This sequence encodes CATSEGDGTSYEQYF.

V is TRBV7-8 and J is TRBJ2-7; D remains ambiguous. CDR3 length: 12 amino acids. Germline values: CDR1 SGHVS, CDR2 FQNEAQ. Between the trimmed V and J ends, which lost 5 bases and 9 bases, there was a span of 14 bases. CDR3 DNA sequence: TGTGCCAGCAGCCATCAAGGCGTAAGGCAGTACTTC. Its protein is CASSHQGVRQYF.

This chain links TRBV27 with TRBJ2-7; no definite D call. The CDR3 loop spans 12 amino acids. CDR1 and CDR2 (germline): MNHEY, SMNVEV (reference sequence). The V gene lost 4 bases and the J gene lost 5 bases, with 9 bases spanning the gap. DNA for the CDR3: TGTGCCAGCAGTTCCGACCGGGACGAGCAGTACTTC. Residues: CASSSDRDEQYF.

V usage is TRBV6-5 and J usage is TRBJ2-1, with D perhaps matching TRBD1 (6 bases). From germline, CDR1 is MNHEY and CDR2 SVGAGI. V was clipped by 4 bases and J by 11 bases, with 9 bases between them. The CDR3 has 11 amino acids. The CDR3 coding sequence is TGTGCCAGCAGTTCCTGGGACAAGCAGTTCTTC. It encodes CASSSWDKQFF.

This clonotype was picked up a small number of times. V usage is TRBV11-1 and J usage is TRBJ2-4; D is uncertain. The J call may be incorrect, as the DNA end agrees better with TRBJ2-7. Germline V CDR1 and CDR2: SGHAT, FQDESV (reference sequence). This CDR3 spans 17 amino acids. The CDR3 sequence: CASSLGPQTAQPYEQYF. The CDR3 DNA reads as TGTGCCAGCAGCTTAGGCCCCCAGACCGCCCAACCCTACGAGCAGTACTTC.

This clonotype was recorded a few times. The chain employs TRBV3-1 and TRBJ2-5, with 10 bases fitting TRBD2. Germline V lookup: CDR1 LGHDT, CDR2 YNNKEL (reference sequence). The CDR3 totals 17 residues. Germline trimming cut 2 bases from V and 5 bases from J; bases unmatched to any gene: 11. In nucleotides, the CDR3 is TGTGCCAGCAGCCAAAGAAGGCTAGCGGGAGAGGGCGAGACCCAGTACTTC. This translates into CASSQRRLAGEGETQYF.

This clonotype was recorded once. The V call is TRBV4-1, the J call TRBJ2-5; possibly TRBD1 for D (6 bases). Per germline, CDR1 MGHRA and CDR2 YSYEKL. V lost 0 bases, J lost 5 bases, and 13 bases lay in between. CDR3 length: 15 residues. Here the CDR3 reads CASSQEQGRVETQYF. The CDR3 region has the DNA TGCGCCAGCAGCCAAGAACAGGGCCGGGTGGAGACCCAGTACTTC.

A few counts support this clonotype. The gene calls are TRBV29-1 and TRBJ1-2, with 9 bases that match TRBD1. This CDR3 has 13 residues. Germline loops: CDR1 SQVTM, CDR2 ANQGSEA. V lost 7 bases, J lost 8 bases, and 11 bases stayed unmatched. The CDR3 spells CSGSGTGIFGYTF. The CDR3 region has the DNA TGCAGCGGATCCGGGACAGGGATCTTCGGCTACACCTTC.

The V gene is TRBV7-9, the J gene TRBJ2-1; TRBD2 matches at 11 bases. Germline V gene sequence: CDR1 SEHNR, CDR2 FQNEAQ (reference sequence). This CDR3 has 19 residues. V lost 2 bases to trimming and J lost 4 bases; unmatched junction nucleotides: 13. The CDR3 sequence is CASSLRGATSGNPYNEQFF. Here the CDR3 DNA reads TGTGCCAGCAGCTTAAGAGGGGCGACTAGCGGGAACCCTTACAATGAGCAGTTCTTC. Together with reference TRBV7-9 and TRBJ2-1, the CDR3 gives the full variable domain: DTGVSQNPRHKITKRGQNVTFRCDPISEHNRLYWYRQTLGQGPEFLTYFQNEAQLEKSRLLSDRFSAERPKGSFSTLEIQRTEQGDSAMYLCASSLRGATSGNPYNEQFFGPGTRLTVL.

This clonotype has more than one count but fewer than ten. The chain links TRBV12-3 or TRBV12-4 to TRBJ1-2; TRBD1 aligns across 8 bases. The V segment lost 7 bases and the J segment 4 bases; nucleotides outside the gene matches: 5. This CDR3 has 13 residues. CDR3 in DNA: TGTGCCAGCACCTTAACAGGGGGCTATGGCTACACCTTC. Amino acids: CASTLTGGYGYTF.

The rearrangement joins TRBV3-1 to TRBJ1-2; D remains ambiguous. The germline V and J ends were trimmed by 3 bases and 2 bases, with 10 bases remaining between them. CDR1 is LGHDT and CDR2 is YNNKEL in the germline V gene (reference sequence). This CDR3 is built from 14 residues. CDR3 nucleotides: TGTGCCAGCAGCCAGATCTCCAGGAACTATGGCTACACCTTC. Amino acid sequence: CASSQISRNYGYTF.

The chain uses TRBV28 and TRBJ2-3; D is unresolved. The V end was cut by 6 bases, the J end by 2 bases, with 12 bases between. Germline CDR1 reads MDHEN; CDR2 reads SYDVKM. The CDR3 has 14 residues. The CDR3 DNA reads TGTGCCAGCAGCAGTGGCGGCGACACAGATACGCAGTATTTT. Amino acids: CASSSGGDTDTQYF.

CDR3 bases: TGTGCCAGCAGTTTCGGGTTCCAAGAGACCCAGTACTTC. Protein product: CASSFGFQETQYF. The chain is built from TRBV28 and TRBJ2-5; D unclear. V was trimmed by 3 bases and J by 1 base, leaving 6 bases between them. Germline-derived CDR1 and CDR2 are MDHEN and SYDVKM. The CDR3 is 13 residues long.

This clonotype was observed a few times. This chain links TRBV3-1 with TRBJ2-7, with 11 bases matching TRBD2. CDR3 length: 16 amino acids. Losses at the gene ends were 1 base for V and 0 bases for J; bases not matched to a gene: 2. The germline CDR1 and CDR2 sequences are LGHDT and YNNKEL (reference sequence). The CDR3 DNA reads as TGTGCCAGCAGCCAAGGACTAGCGGGACCCTCCTACGAGCAGTACTTC. Translated: CASSQGLAGPSYEQYF.

The genes are TRBV12-3 or TRBV12-4 and TRBJ1-5; D unclear. This CDR3 has 13 amino acids. Trimming removed 5 bases from V and 8 bases from J, with 13 bases in between. CDR3 in DNA: TGTGCCAGCAGTCCCGGGAGGTATGAGCCCCAGCATTTT. Protein: CASSPGRYEPQHF.

The genes are TRBV11-1 and TRBJ2-1, with D unclear. CDR1 is SGHAT and CDR2 is FQDESV in the germline V gene (reference sequence). CDR3 size: 16 residues. Trimming removed 2 bases from V and 0 bases from J, with 11 bases in between. The CDR3: CASSLHTASSYNEQFF. Written as DNA, the CDR3 is TGTGCCAGCAGCTTACATACGGCGAGCTCCTACAATGAGCAGTTCTTC.

This chain joins TRBV27 and TRBJ1-5; D remains ambiguous. The CDR3 sequence is 12 residues long. In germline, CDR1 is MNHEY, CDR2 SMNVEV (reference sequence). The V end lost 10 bases, the J end lost 4 bases, and 11 bases lay between the germline ends. The CDR3 DNA sequence: TGTGCCACCTCAAATAATAATCAGCCCCAGCATTTT. Its translation is CATSNNNQPQHF.

This chain links TRBV12-3 or TRBV12-4 with TRBJ2-3; 7 bases map to TRBD1. Trimming removed 3 bases from V and 2 bases from J; junction bases left unmatched: 5. This CDR3 region has 15 residues. CDR3 DNA: TGTGCCAGCAGTTTGACAGGGTTGGCCACAGATACGCAGTATTTT. Translation gives CASSLTGLATDTQYF.

This clonotype was counted between two and nine times. The chain is built from TRBV20-1 and TRBJ2-3; 11 bases map to TRBD2. J lost 4 bases, V lost 4 bases, and 7 bases had no gene match. The germline V gene has CDR1 DFQATT and CDR2 SNEGSKA (reference sequence). CDR3 size: 15 residues. The DNA of the CDR3 is TGCAGTGCTAAACTGGGACTAGCGGCCTCAGATACGCAGTATTTT. This sequence encodes CSAKLGLAASDTQYF.

J is TRBJ2-6 and V is TRBV7-3; D is possibly TRBD1 (5 bases). This CDR3 is 17 amino acids long. Germline V lookup: CDR1 SGHTA, CDR2 FQGTGA. V was clipped by 3 bases and J by 0 bases, with 12 bases between them. The DNA for the CDR3 is TGTGCCAGCAGCTTGACAGATTACTTCTCTGGGGCCAACGTCCTGACTTTC. This encodes CASSLTDYFSGANVLTF.

The rearrangement links TRBV12-3 or TRBV12-4 to TRBJ2-7; TRBD2 aligns across 15 bases. J lost 3 bases, V lost 7 bases, and 10 bases had no gene match. The CDR3 consists of 17 residues. The CDR3 spells CASTLRTSGRDLYEQYF. The CDR3 bases are TGTGCCAGCACGCTCCGGACTAGCGGGAGGGATCTCTACGAGCAGTACTTC.

The chain couples TRBV4-1 to TRBJ2-5, with 9 bases lining up with TRBD1. The V segment lost 4 bases and the J segment 7 bases; nucleotides outside the gene matches: 10. The CDR3 consists of 15 residues. The germline CDR1 and CDR2 sequences are MGHRA and YSYEKL. CDR3 in amino acids: CASSLGQGRGGTQYF. The CDR3 nucleotides are TGCGCCAGCAGCCTTGGACAGGGGAGAGGAGGGACCCAGTACTTC.

This sequence joins TRBV10-3 and TRBJ2-5, with unresolved D. Germline V gene data show CDR1 as ENHRY and CDR2 as SYGVKD. CDR3 length: 14 amino acids. Trimming removed 4 bases at V and 5 bases at J, with 14 bases between. CDR3 in amino acids: CAISGVGFGETQYF. The CDR3 coding sequence is TGTGCCATCAGTGGTGTTGGCTTCGGGGAGACCCAGTACTTC.

The gene calls are TRBV24-1 and TRBJ2-5, with 13 bases lining up with TRBD2. Per germline, CDR1 KGHDR and CDR2 SFDVKD. CDR3 length equals 20 residues. V lost 2 bases and J lost 3; bases outside the gene matches: 14. The CDR3 spells CATSDSWTSGRGLVEETQYF. CDR3 bases: TGTGCCACCAGTGATTCCTGGACTAGCGGGAGAGGTTTGGTTGAAGAGACCCAGTACTTC.

The rearrangement joins TRBV7-9 to TRBJ1-5; 7 positions match TRBD1. There are 14 residues in the CDR3. V trimming: 5 bases; J trimming: 5 bases; junction bases outside the gene matches: 6. Per the germline V gene, CDR1 is SEHNR and CDR2 is FQNEAQ (reference sequence). This CDR3 is CASSHRDSYQPQHF. As DNA, the CDR3 is TGTGCCAGCAGCCACCGGGACAGCTATCAGCCCCAGCATTTT.

This clonotype was seen a few times. The chain uses TRBV20-1 and TRBJ2-7; TRBD2 matches 14 bases. This CDR3 has 15 amino acids. With V trimmed by 5 bases and J by 4 bases, 7 bases remained unmatched. Germline CDR1 reads DFQATT; CDR2 reads SNEGSKA (reference sequence). DNA of the CDR3: TGCAGTGCTCGCGGGACTAGCGGGAGAGCGTACGAGCAGTACTTC. Its protein product is CSARGTSGRAYEQYF.

This chain links TRBV28 with TRBJ2-1; TRBD1 is a possible D gene (5 bases). The CDR3 is made up of 14 amino acids. Trimming shortened V by 4 bases and J by 7 bases, and 14 bases separated the two germline ends. Germline CDR1 and CDR2: MDHEN and SYDVKM. In nucleotides, the CDR3 is TGTGCCAGCAGTTCGCCCCCGACAGAAAATGAGCAGTTCTTC. It specifies CASSSPPTENEQFF.